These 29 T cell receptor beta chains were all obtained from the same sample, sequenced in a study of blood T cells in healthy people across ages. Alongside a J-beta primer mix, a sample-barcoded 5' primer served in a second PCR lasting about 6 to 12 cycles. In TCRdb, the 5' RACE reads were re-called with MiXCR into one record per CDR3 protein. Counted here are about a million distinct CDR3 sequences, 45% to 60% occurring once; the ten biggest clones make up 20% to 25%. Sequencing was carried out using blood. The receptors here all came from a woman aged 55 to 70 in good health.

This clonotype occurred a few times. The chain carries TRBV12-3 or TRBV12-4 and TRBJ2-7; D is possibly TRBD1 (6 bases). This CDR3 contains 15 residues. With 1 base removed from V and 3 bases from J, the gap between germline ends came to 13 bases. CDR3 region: CASSLEGHGNYEQYF. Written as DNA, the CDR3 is TGTGCCAGCAGTTTAGAGGGACATGGAAACTACGAGCAGTACTTC.

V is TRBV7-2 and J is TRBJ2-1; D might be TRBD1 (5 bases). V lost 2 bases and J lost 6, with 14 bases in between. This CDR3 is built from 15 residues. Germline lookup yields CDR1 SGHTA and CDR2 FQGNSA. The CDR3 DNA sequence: TGTGCCAGCAGCTTACAGGGAAGCTTATCCAATGAGCAGTTCTTC. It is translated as CASSLQGSLSNEQFF.

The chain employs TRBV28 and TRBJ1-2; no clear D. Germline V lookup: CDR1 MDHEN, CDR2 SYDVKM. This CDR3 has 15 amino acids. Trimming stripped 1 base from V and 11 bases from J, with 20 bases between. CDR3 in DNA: TGTGCCAGCAGTTTATCCGGGAGAGAGACGGACGGTTACACCTTC. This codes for CASSLSGRETDGYTF.

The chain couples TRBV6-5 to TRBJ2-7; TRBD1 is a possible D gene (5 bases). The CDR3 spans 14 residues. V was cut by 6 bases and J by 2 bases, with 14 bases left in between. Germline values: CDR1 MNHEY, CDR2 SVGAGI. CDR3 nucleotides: TGTGCCAGCAGCTCAGGGTTACCCACCTACGAGCAGTACTTC. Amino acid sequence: CASSSGLPTYEQYF.

In nucleotides, the CDR3 is TGCAGTGCCTCTCCACCGGGACTAGCGAACAATGAGCAGTTCTTC. Protein: CSASPPGLANNEQFF. The chain recombines TRBV20-1 with TRBJ2-1, with TRBD2 matching 10 bases. V lost 6 bases to trimming and J lost 5 bases; unmatched junction nucleotides: 10. Per the germline V gene, CDR1 is DFQATT and CDR2 is SNEGSKA (reference sequence). The CDR3 consists of 15 residues.

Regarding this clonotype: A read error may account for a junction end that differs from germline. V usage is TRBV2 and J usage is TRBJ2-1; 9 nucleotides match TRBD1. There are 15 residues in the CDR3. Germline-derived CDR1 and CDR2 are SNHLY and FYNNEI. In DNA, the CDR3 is TGTGTCAGCAGTCCGGGACAGGGAACCTACAATGAGCAGTTCTTC. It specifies CVSSPGQGTYNEQFF.

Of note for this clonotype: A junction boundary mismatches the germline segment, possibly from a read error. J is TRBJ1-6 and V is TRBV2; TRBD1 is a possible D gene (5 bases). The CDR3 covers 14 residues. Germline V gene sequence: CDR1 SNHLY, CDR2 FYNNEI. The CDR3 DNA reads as TGTGCCAGCAGGGAAGACAGTTATAATTCACCCCTCCACTTT. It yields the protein CASREDSYNSPLHF. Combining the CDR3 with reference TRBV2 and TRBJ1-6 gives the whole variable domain EPEVTQTPSHQVTQMGQEVILRCVPISNHLYFYWYRQILGQKVEFLVSFYNNEISEKSEIFDDQFSVERPDGSNFTLKIRSTKLEDSAMYFCASREDSYNSPLHFGNGTRLTVT.

The CDR3 region is CASGPRGNYGYTF. CDR3 DNA: TGTGCCAGCGGGCCGCGGGGGAACTATGGCTACACCTTC. This rearrangement joins TRBV28 to TRBJ1-2, with a weak D call TRBD1 (5 bases). Trimming stripped 8 bases from V and 2 bases from J, with 12 bases between. The germline CDR1 and CDR2 sequences are MDHEN and SYDVKM. This CDR3 is 13 amino acids long.

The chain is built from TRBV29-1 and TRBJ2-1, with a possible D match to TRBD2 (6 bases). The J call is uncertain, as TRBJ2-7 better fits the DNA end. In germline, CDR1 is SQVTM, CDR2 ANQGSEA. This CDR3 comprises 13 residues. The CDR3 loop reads CSVVLATYNEQYF. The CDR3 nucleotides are TGCAGCGTGGTCCTAGCGACCTACAATGAGCAGTACTTC.

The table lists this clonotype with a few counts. CDR3 in DNA: TGTGCCAGCACTCCCTCACGGGGGAACTCCTACGAGCAGTACTTC. Its protein is CASTPSRGNSYEQYF. The V gene is TRBV6-6, the J gene TRBJ2-7, with D possibly matching TRBD2 (6 bases). Deletions cut 7 bases from V and 0 bases from J, with 16 bases between. Germline values: CDR1 MNHNY, CDR2 SVGAGI (reference sequence). CDR3 length: 15 amino acids.

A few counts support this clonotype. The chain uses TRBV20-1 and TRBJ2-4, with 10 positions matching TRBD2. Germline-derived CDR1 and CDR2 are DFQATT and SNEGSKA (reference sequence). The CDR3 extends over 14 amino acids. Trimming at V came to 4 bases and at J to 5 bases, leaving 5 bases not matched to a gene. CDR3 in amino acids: CSAMLAGGQNIQYF. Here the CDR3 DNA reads TGCAGTGCTATGTTAGCGGGAGGTCAAAACATTCAGTACTTC.

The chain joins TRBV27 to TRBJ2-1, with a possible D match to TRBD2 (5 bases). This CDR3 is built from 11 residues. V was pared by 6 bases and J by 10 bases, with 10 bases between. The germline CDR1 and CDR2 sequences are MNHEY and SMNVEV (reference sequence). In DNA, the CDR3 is TGTGCCAGCAGCAACGGACTGGAGCAGTTCTTC. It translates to CASSNGLEQFF.

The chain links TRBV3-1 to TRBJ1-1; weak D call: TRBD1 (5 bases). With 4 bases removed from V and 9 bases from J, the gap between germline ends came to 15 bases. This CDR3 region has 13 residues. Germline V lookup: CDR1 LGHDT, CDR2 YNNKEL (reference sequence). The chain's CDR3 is CASSPHGGVKAFF. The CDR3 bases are TGTGCCAGCAGCCCTCACGGGGGAGTTAAAGCTTTCTTT.

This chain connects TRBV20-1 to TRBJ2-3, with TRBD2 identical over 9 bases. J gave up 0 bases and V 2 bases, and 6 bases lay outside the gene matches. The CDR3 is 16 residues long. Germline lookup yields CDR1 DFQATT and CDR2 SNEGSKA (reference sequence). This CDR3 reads CSARPSSGASTDTQYF. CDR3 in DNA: TGCAGTGCTAGACCTTCTAGCGGGGCTAGCACAGATACGCAGTATTTT.

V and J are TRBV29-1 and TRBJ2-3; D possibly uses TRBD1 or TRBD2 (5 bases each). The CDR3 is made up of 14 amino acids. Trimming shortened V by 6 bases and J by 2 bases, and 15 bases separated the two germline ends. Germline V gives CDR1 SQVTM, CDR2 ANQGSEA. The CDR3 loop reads CSVLPGPSTDTQYF. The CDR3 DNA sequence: TGCAGCGTACTCCCGGGACCCTCCACAGATACGCAGTATTTT.

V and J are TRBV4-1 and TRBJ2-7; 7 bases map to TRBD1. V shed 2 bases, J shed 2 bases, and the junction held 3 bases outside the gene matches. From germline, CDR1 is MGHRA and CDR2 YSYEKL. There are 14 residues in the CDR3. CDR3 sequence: CASSQRQGAYEQYF. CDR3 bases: TGCGCCAGCAGCCAAAGACAGGGAGCCTACGAGCAGTACTTC.

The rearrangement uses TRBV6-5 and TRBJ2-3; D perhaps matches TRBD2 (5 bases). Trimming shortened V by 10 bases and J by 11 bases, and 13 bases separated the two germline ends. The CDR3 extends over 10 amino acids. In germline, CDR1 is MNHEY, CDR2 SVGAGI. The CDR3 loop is CATGSLGQYF. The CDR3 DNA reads TGTGCCACGGGGTCCCTCGGGCAGTATTTT.

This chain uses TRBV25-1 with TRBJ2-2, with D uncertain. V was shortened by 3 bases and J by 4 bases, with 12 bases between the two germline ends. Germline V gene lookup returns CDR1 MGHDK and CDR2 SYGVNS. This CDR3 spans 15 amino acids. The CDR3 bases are TGTGCCAGCAGTGATACGGCAGTCTTCACCGGGGAGCTGTTTTTT. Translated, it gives CASSDTAVFTGELFF.

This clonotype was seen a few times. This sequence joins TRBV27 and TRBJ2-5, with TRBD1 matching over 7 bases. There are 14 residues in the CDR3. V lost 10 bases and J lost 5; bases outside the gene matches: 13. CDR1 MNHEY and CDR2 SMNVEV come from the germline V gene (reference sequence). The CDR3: CATTQTGREETQYF. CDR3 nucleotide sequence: TGTGCCACCACACAGACAGGGAGAGAGGAGACCCAGTACTTC.

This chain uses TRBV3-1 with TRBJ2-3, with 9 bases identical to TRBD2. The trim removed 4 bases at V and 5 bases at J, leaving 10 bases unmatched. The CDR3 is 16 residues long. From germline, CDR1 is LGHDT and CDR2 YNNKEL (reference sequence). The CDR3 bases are TGTGCCAGCAGCCCCAACAGCGGGAGGAGGGTAGATACGCAGTATTTT. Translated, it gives CASSPNSGRRVDTQYF.

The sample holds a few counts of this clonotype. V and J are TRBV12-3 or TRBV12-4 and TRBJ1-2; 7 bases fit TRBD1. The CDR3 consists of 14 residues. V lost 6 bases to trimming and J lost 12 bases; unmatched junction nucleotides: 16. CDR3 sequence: CASRSTGRRSSHTF. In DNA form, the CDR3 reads TGTGCCAGCAGGTCGACAGGGCGAAGGTCTAGCCACACCTTC.

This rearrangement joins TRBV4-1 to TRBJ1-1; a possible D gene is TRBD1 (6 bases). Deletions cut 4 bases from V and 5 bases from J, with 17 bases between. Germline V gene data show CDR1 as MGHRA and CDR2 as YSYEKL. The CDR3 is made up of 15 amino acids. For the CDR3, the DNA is TGCGCCAGCAGCCCGGGACCGTCCAGGGGTACTGAAGCTTTCTTT. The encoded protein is CASSPGPSRGTEAFF.

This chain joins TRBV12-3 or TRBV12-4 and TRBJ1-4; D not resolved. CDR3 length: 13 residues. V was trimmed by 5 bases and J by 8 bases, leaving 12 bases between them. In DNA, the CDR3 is TGTGCCAGCAGTACACACTGGTGGGAAAAACTGTTTTTT. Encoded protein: CASSTHWWEKLFF.

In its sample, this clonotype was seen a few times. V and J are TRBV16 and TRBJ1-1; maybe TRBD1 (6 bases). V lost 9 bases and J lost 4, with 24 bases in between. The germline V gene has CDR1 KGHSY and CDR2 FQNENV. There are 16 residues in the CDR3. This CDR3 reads CASTRGVGLTGTEAFF. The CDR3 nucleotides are TGTGCCAGTACGAGGGGGGTTGGCCTGACGGGCACTGAAGCTTTCTTT. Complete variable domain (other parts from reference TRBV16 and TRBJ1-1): GEEVAQTPKHLVRGEGQKAKLYCAPIKGHSYVFWYQQVLKNEFKFLISFQNENVFDETGMPKERFSAKCLPNSPCSLEIQATKLEDSAVYFCASTRGVGLTGTEAFFGQGTRLTVV.

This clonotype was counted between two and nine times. In DNA form, the CDR3 reads TGTGCCAGCAGTTACGGCAACCAACAAGAGACCCAGTACTTC. Translated: CASSYGNQQETQYF. This rearrangement joins TRBV6-6 to TRBJ2-5, with D uncertain. Germline CDR1 MNHNY, CDR2 SVGAGI (reference sequence). The length of the CDR3 is 14 residues. Trimming shortened V by 2 bases and J by 2 bases, and 9 bases separated the two germline ends.

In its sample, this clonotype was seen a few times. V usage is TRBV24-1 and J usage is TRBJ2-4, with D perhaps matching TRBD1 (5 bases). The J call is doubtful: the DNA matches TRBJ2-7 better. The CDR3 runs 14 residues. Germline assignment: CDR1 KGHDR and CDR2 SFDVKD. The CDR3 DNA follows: TGTGCCACCAGTGAGCCGCTGAAGGGGAACGAGCAGTACTTC. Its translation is CATSEPLKGNEQYF.

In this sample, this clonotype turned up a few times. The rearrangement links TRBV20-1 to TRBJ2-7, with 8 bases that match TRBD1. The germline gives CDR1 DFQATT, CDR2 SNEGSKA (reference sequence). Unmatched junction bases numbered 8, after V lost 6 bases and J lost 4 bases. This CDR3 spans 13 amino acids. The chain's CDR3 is CSATWRQGYEQYF. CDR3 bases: TGCAGTGCCACTTGGAGACAGGGGTACGAGCAGTACTTC.

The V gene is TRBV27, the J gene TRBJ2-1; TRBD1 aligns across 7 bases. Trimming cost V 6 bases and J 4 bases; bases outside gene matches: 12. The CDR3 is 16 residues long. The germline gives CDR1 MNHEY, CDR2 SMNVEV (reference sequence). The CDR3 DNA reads TGTGCCAGCAGCCCACAGGGACAGACCCCTTACAATGAGCAGTTCTTC. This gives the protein CASSPQGQTPYNEQFF.

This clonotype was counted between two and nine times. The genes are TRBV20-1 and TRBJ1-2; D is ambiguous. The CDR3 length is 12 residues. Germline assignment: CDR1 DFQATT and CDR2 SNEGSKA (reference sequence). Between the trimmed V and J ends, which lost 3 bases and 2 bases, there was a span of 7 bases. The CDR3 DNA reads TGCAGTGCTAGGACGACGAACTATGGCTACACCTTC. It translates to CSARTTNYGYTF.